The 26 T cell receptor beta chains presented below share a single source sample, sequenced in a study of blood T cells in healthy people across ages. The authors ran a second PCR of about 6 to 11 cycles using a sample-barcoded 5' primer and a J-beta primer mix. TCRdb reprocessed the 5' RACE reads with MiXCR, giving one entry per CDR3 protein. In the table there are around 800,000 distinct CDR3 sequences, around 24% of which are singletons. Another study also made use of these data, one on T cells of mothers and their children.

The material sequenced was blood. All receptors come from a boy between 10 and 17 years old in good health.

This clonotype was found many times. This rearrangement joins TRBV27 to TRBJ2-2; D gene ambiguous. The CDR3 is 12 residues long. Germline CDR1 MNHEY, CDR2 SMNVEV (reference sequence). Trimming removed 5 bases from V and 3 bases from J, with 4 bases in between. DNA for the CDR3: TGTGCCAGCAGTCTTTACACCGGGGAGCTGTTTTTT. Translating gives CASSLYTGELFF.

The chain couples TRBV28 to TRBJ2-1; D ambiguous. The V end was cut by 7 bases, the J end by 3 bases, with 7 bases between. Germline V gene sequence: CDR1 MDHEN, CDR2 SYDVKM. The CDR3 length is 12 residues. CDR3 protein: CASTTFYNEQFF. For the CDR3, the DNA is TGTGCCAGCACGACTTTCTACAATGAGCAGTTCTTC.

The CDR3 here is CASSLYQGYGYTF. The CDR3 DNA reads TGTGCCAGCAGTTTATACCAGGGCTATGGCTACACCTTC. V is TRBV27 and J is TRBJ1-2, with D perhaps TRBD1 (5 bases). There are 13 residues in the CDR3. V shed 1 base and J shed 4 bases, with 7 bases lying between them. Germline CDR1 is MNHEY and CDR2 is SMNVEV (reference sequence).

Only a few counts were recorded for this clonotype. The chain uses TRBV4-1 and TRBJ2-2; TRBD1 might be the D (5 bases). V was cut by 0 bases and J by 3 bases, with 14 bases left in between. There are 17 residues in the CDR3. The germline CDR1 and CDR2 sequences are MGHRA and YSYEKL. The CDR3 here is CASSQEIGRGYTGELFF. DNA for the CDR3: TGCGCCAGCAGCCAAGAGATAGGTAGGGGATACACCGGGGAGCTGTTTTTT.

The chain recombines TRBV6-2 or TRBV6-3 with TRBJ2-5, with TRBD2 identical over 11 bases. V was pared by 4 bases and J by 3 bases, with 4 bases of the junction left unmatched. This CDR3 region has 15 residues. The V gene's germline CDR1 is MNHEY and CDR2 SVGEGT. CDR3 amino acids: CASSLAGGSKETQYF. CDR3 sequence (DNA): TGTGCCAGCAGTTTAGCGGGGGGGTCGAAAGAGACCCAGTACTTC.

CDR3 DNA sequence: TGCAGTGCCATTAGGACTAGCGGAACAGATACGCAGTATTTT. Residues: CSAIRTSGTDTQYF. V usage is TRBV20-1 and J usage is TRBJ2-3; 10 nucleotides align to TRBD2. The length of the CDR3 is 14 residues. CDR1 and CDR2 from the germline V gene are DFQATT and SNEGSKA (reference sequence). The trim removed 6 bases at V and 3 bases at J, leaving 6 bases unmatched.

CDR3 region: CASSQERQSSYNSPLHF. The CDR3 bases are TGTGCCAGCAGCCAAGAGCGACAGAGCTCCTATAATTCACCCCTCCACTTT. The chain combines TRBV3-1 with TRBJ1-6, with D possibly matching TRBD1 (5 bases). CDR1 and CDR2 from the germline V gene are LGHDT and YNNKEL (reference sequence). V was cut by 0 bases and J by 0 bases, with 9 bases left in between. The CDR3 length is 17 residues.

The chain couples TRBV4-2 to TRBJ1-2; weak D call: TRBD1 (5 bases). Germline values: CDR1 LGHNA, CDR2 YNFKEQ. The CDR3 loop spans 17 amino acids. V dropped 4 bases and J dropped 5 bases, with 23 bases sitting between them. The CDR3 sequence: CASSPVLGGRGEYGYTF. As DNA, the CDR3 is TGTGCCAGCAGCCCAGTGCTCGGAGGACGAGGGGAGTATGGCTACACCTTC.

This clonotype was detected a few times. This rearrangement joins TRBV10-3 to TRBJ2-4; 8 nucleotides agree with TRBD2. The germline CDR1 and CDR2 sequences are ENHRY and SYGVKD. J lost 15 bases, V lost 0 bases, and 7 bases had no gene match. The CDR3 is 13 amino acids. CDR3 DNA: TGTGCCATCAGTGAGTCTCTAATAGCGGGGTGGTACTTC. It yields the protein CAISESLIAGWYF.

The chain joins TRBV5-8 to TRBJ2-1; D possibly corresponds to TRBD1 (6 bases). With 0 bases removed from V and 3 bases from J, the gap between germline ends came to 10 bases. Germline assignment: CDR1 SGHTS and CDR2 YDEGEE. CDR3 length: 15 residues. CDR3 coding DNA: TGTGCCAGCAGCTTGGGGGACAAGAGCTACAATGAGCAGTTCTTC. Translating gives CASSLGDKSYNEQFF. The whole variable domain, remainder taken from reference TRBV5-8 and TRBJ2-1, is EAGVTQSPTHLIKTRGQQATLRCSPISGHTSVYWYQQALGLGLQFLLWYDEGEERNRGNFPPRFSGRQFPNYSSELNVNALELEDSALYLCASSLGDKSYNEQFFGPGTRLTVL.

The chain couples TRBV15 to TRBJ2-1, with D perhaps given as TRBD1 or TRBD2 (6 bases each). This CDR3 region has 19 residues. With 6 bases removed from V and 4 bases from J, the gap between germline ends came to 28 bases. In germline, CDR1 is LNHNV, CDR2 YYDKDF (reference sequence). The CDR3 bases are TGTGCCACCAGTTCCCTGATTCTGATGCCGGGGGCTACATACAATGAGCAGTTCTTC. Translated: CATSSLILMPGATYNEQFF. The full variable domain, with the rest looked up from reference TRBV15 and TRBJ2-1, is DAMVIQNPRYQVTQFGKPVTLSCSQTLNHNVMYWYQQKSSQAPKLLFHYYDKDFNNEADTPDNFQSRRPNTSFCFLDIRSPGLGDTAMYLCATSSLILMPGATYNEQFFGPGTRLTVL.

Comments on this clonotype: The junction departs from the called germline gene at one end, perhaps through a read error. The CDR3 sequence is CASNPGISPIF. The DNA for the CDR3 is TGTGCCAGCAATCCCGGTATTAGTCCGATCTTC. V and J are TRBV27 and TRBJ2-5; D gene unclear. The CDR3 covers 11 residues. The germline CDR1 and CDR2 sequences are MNHEY and SMNVEV (reference sequence).

This clonotype showed up just a few times. In DNA form, the CDR3 reads TGTGCCAGCAGTTACTCTGGCGCGGGATCCCTTTACGAGCAGTACTTC. It encodes CASSYSGAGSLYEQYF. V usage is TRBV6-5 and J usage is TRBJ2-7; TRBD2 is a possible D gene (6 bases). CDR1 and CDR2 from the germline V gene are MNHEY and SVGAGI. V was pared by 0 bases and J by 4 bases, with 16 bases between. CDR3 length: 16 residues.

CDR3 DNA sequence: TGCGCCAGCAGCTTGGTGGCAGGGGAGGCCACTGAAGCTTTCTTT. Protein: CASSLVAGEATEAFF. This chain connects TRBV5-1 to TRBJ1-1, with D possibly being TRBD1 (6 bases). Germline CDR1 and CDR2: SGHRS and YFSETQ. There are 15 residues in the CDR3. Between the trimmed V and J ends, which lost 0 bases and 4 bases, there was a span of 13 bases.

J is TRBJ1-4 and V is TRBV30, with no clear D. This CDR3 contains 12 residues. Germline V gene lookup returns CDR1 GTSNPN and CDR2 SVGIG (reference sequence). The V end lost 1 base, the J end lost 10 bases, and 10 bases lay between the germline ends. In DNA, the CDR3 is TGTGCCTGGAGTGCGGCGGTGGGAAAACTGTTTTTT. Translating it yields CAWSAAVGKLFF.

Here the CDR3 DNA reads TGTGCCAGTAGGCCCCCCAGGGGAAATCAGCCCCAGCATTTT. It translates to CASRPPRGNQPQHF. The genes are TRBV19 and TRBJ1-5; possibly TRBD1 for D (6 bases). Trimming pared 6 bases from V and 4 bases from J, leaving 13 bases between. CDR1 LNHDA and CDR2 SQIVND come from the germline V gene (reference sequence). The CDR3 is 14 amino acids.

V and J are TRBV2 and TRBJ2-3; TRBD2 might be the D (6 bases). Trimming removed 4 bases at V and 2 bases at J, with 13 bases between. Germline V gene data show CDR1 as SNHLY and CDR2 as FYNNEI. The CDR3 is made up of 15 amino acids. CDR3 amino acids: CASSGLLGLTDTQYF. The CDR3 nucleotides are TGTGCCAGCAGTGGACTACTGGGACTCACAGATACGCAGTATTTT.

Details on this clonotype: Sequence at one end of the junction differs from germline and may be a read error. The chain links TRBV5-6 to TRBJ2-4; the D gene is possibly TRBD1 (5 bases). Germline V gene data show CDR1 as SGHDT and CDR2 as YYEEEE. CDR3 length equals 16 residues. The CDR3 sequence: CASSLGAGKAKNIRYF. CDR3 in DNA: TGTGCCAGCAGCTTGGGGGCAGGGAAGGCCAAAAACATTCGGTACTTC.

This CDR3 reads CASSLYRVSTEAFF. The CDR3 bases are TGCGCCAGCAGCTTGTACAGGGTGAGCACTGAAGCTTTCTTT. The chain joins TRBV5-1 to TRBJ1-1, with a tentative D call TRBD1 (6 bases). The CDR3 is made up of 14 amino acids. V was trimmed by 1 base and J by 4 bases, leaving 11 bases between them. The germline V gene encodes CDR1 SGHRS and CDR2 YFSETQ.

Turning to this clonotype: A much more abundant neighbour one base away suggests this may be a read error. In DNA form, the CDR3 reads TGCGTCAGCAGCTTGCGCCTTAGCGGGGTCTACGAGCAGTACTTC. It encodes CVSSLRLSGVYEQYF. The chain has TRBV5-1 and TRBJ2-7; 8 bases fit TRBD2. Germline CDR1 SGHRS, CDR2 YFSETQ. The CDR3 runs 15 residues.

This chain uses TRBV7-9 with TRBJ2-5; tentatively, D is TRBD1 or TRBD2 (5 bases each). With 5 bases removed from V and 1 base from J, the gap between germline ends came to 14 bases. Germline V CDR1 and CDR2: SEHNR, FQNEAQ (reference sequence). This CDR3 has 15 residues. The CDR3 bases are TGTGCCAGCAGCACCGCAAACGGGGCCCAAGAGACCCAGTACTTC. Its protein is CASSTANGAQETQYF.

The rearrangement joins TRBV20-1 to TRBJ1-5; 7 bases line up with TRBD1. Germline V gene lookup returns CDR1 DFQATT and CDR2 SNEGSKA (reference sequence). The CDR3 has 14 amino acids. Trimming removed 5 bases from V and 1 base from J; junction bases left unmatched: 5. For the CDR3, the DNA is TGCAGTGCTTTACACAGGGGAAGCAATCAGCCCCAGCATTTT. This gives the protein CSALHRGSNQPQHF.

This clonotype has more than one count but fewer than ten. The chain uses TRBV7-3 and TRBJ2-3; 8 nucleotides agree with TRBD2. The V and J ends lost 5 bases and 1 base, in that order; junction bases with no gene match: 8. Germline V gene sequence: CDR1 SGHTA, CDR2 FQGTGA. The CDR3 covers 16 residues. The CDR3 here is CASSQGASGRTDTQYF. The CDR3 DNA sequence: TGTGCCAGCAGCCAGGGAGCTAGCGGGCGCACAGATACGCAGTATTTT.

This clonotype was seen more than once but under ten times. The rearrangement uses TRBV5-5 and TRBJ1-4, with a possible D match to TRBD1 (6 bases). The CDR3 spans 14 residues. From germline, CDR1 is SGHKS and CDR2 YYEKEE (reference sequence). Trimming removed 2 bases at V and 8 bases at J, with 13 bases between. CDR3: CASSFGQGMEKLFF. CDR3 nucleotides: TGTGCCAGCAGCTTTGGGCAGGGGATGGAAAAACTGTTTTTT.

The chain carries TRBV6-6 and TRBJ2-1; 8 nucleotides align to TRBD2. The last part of the DNA fits TRBJ2-7 better; the J call may be wrong. This CDR3 has 17 amino acids. CDR1 MNHNY and CDR2 SVGAGI come from the germline V gene (reference sequence). The CDR3 is CASSYHPSRGGPIEQYF. The CDR3 coding sequence is TGTGCCAGCAGTTACCACCCATCTCGGGGGGGGCCAATTGAGCAGTACTTC.

This clonotype was seen only a few times. V and J are TRBV19 and TRBJ1-2; possibly TRBD1 for D (5 bases). V gave up 3 bases and J gave up 8 bases, with 16 bases separating them. CDR3 length: 14 residues. Per the germline V gene, CDR1 is LNHDA and CDR2 is SQIVND (reference sequence). In DNA form, the CDR3 reads TGTGCCAGTAGTATGGCCGGCCAGGGCCGGGGCTACACCTTC. It encodes CASSMAGQGRGYTF.